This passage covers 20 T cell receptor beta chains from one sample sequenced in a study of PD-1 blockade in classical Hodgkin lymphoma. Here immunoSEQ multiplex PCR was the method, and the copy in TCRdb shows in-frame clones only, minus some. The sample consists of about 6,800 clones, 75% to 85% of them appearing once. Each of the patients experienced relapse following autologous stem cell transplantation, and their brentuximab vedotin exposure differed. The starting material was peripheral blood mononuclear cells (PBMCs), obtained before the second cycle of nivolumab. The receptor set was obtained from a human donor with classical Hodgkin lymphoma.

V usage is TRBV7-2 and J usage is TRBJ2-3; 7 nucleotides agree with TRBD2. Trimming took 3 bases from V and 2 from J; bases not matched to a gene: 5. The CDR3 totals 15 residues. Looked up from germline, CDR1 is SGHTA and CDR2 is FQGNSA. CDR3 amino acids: CASSLGGSYTDTQYF. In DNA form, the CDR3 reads TGTGCCAGCAGCTTGGGCGGGAGTTACACAGATACGCAGTATTTT.

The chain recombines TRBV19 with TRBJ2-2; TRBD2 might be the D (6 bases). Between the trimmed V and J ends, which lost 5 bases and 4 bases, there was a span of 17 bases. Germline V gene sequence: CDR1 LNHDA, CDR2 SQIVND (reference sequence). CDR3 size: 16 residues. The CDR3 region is CASSLPFGSVTGELFF. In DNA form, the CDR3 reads TGTGCCAGTAGTCTTCCTTTCGGGAGTGTCACCGGGGAGCTGTTTTTT.

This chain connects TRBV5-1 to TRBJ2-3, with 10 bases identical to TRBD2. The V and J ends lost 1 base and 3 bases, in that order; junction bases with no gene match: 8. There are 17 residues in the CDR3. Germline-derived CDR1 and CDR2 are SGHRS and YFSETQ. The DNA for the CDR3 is TGCGCCAGCAGCTTGCCTTCTAGCGGGAGCGGGACAGATACGCAGTATTTT. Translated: CASSLPSSGSGTDTQYF.

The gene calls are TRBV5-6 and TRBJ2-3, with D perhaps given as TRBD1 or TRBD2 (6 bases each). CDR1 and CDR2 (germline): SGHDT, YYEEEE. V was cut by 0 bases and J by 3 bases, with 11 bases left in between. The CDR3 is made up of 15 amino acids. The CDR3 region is CASSLETGATDTQYF. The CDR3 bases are TGTGCCAGCAGCTTGGAAACGGGGGCGACAGATACGCAGTATTTT.

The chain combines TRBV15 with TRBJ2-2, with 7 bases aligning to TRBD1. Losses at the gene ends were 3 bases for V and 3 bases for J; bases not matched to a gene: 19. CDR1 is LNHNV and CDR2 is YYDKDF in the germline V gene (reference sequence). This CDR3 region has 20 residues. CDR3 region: CATSSGKDRYSPDHTGELFF. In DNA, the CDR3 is TGTGCCACCAGCAGTGGGAAGGACAGGTATTCCCCCGATCACACCGGGGAGCTGTTTTTT.

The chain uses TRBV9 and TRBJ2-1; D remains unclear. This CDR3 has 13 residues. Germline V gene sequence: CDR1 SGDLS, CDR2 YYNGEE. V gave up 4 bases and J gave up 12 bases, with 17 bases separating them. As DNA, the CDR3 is TGTGCCAGCAGCCCCGATGACGCGGAAGGGCAGTTCTTC. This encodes CASSPDDAEGQFF.

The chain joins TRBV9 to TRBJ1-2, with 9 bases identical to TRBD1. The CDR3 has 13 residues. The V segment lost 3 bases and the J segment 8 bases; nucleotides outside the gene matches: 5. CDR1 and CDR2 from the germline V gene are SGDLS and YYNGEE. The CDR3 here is CASSEGQGEGYTF. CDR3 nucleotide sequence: TGTGCCAGCAGCGAGGGACAGGGAGAGGGCTACACCTTC.

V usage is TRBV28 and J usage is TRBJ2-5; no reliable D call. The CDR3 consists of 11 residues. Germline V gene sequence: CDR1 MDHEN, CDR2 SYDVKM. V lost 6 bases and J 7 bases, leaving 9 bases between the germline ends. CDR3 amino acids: CASSSSLTQYF. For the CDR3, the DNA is TGTGCCAGCAGCTCTTCCTTGACCCAGTACTTC.

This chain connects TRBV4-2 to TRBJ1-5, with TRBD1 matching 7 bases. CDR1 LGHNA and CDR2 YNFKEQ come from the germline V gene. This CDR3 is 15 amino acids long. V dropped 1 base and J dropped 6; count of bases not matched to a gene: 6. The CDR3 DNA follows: TGTGCCAGCAGCCAAGCGGGACAGCAAGTTCAGCCCCAGCATTTT. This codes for CASSQAGQQVQPQHF.

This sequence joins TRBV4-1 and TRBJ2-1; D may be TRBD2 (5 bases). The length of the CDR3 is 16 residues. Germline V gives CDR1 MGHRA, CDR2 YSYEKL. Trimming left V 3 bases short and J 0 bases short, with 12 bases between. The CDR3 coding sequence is TGCGCCAGCAGCCAGGAGAGCCGGGGCTCCTACAATGAGCAGTTCTTC. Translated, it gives CASSQESRGSYNEQFF.

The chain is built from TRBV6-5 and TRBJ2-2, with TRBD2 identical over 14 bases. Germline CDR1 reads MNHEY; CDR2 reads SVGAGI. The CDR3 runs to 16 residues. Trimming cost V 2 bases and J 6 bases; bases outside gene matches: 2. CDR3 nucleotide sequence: TGTGCCAGCAGTTACCAGACTAGCGGGAGGGCCGGGGAGCTGTTTTTT. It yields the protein CASSYQTSGRAGELFF.

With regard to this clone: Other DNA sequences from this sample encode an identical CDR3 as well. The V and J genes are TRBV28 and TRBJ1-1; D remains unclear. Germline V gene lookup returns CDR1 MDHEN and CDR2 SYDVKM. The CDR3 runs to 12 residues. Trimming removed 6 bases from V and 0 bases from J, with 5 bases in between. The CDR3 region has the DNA TGTGCCAGCAGAAGAATGAACACTGAAGCTTTCTTT. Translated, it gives CASRRMNTEAFF. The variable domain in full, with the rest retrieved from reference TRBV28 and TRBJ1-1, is DVKVTQSSRYLVKRTGEKVFLECVQDMDHENMFWYRQDPGLGLRLIYFSYDVKMKEKGDIPEGYSVSREKKERFSLILESASTNQTSMYLCASRRMNTEAFFGQGTRLTVV.

The CDR3 loop reads CASSSGTPNSPLHF. The DNA of the CDR3 is TGTGCCAGCAGCTCAGGGACTCCTAATTCACCCCTCCACTTT. This chain connects TRBV7-9 to TRBJ1-6; a possible D gene is TRBD1 (5 bases). With 4 bases removed from V and 6 bases from J, the gap between germline ends came to 10 bases. From germline, CDR1 is SEHNR and CDR2 FQNEAQ (reference sequence). The CDR3 contains 14 residues.

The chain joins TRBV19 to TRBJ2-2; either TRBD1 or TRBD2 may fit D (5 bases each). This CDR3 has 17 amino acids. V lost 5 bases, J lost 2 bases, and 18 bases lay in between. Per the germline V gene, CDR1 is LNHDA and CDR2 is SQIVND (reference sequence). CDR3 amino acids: CASSPQGPHINTGELFF. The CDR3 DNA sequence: TGTGCCAGTAGTCCCCAGGGACCCCATATTAACACCGGGGAGCTGTTTTTT.

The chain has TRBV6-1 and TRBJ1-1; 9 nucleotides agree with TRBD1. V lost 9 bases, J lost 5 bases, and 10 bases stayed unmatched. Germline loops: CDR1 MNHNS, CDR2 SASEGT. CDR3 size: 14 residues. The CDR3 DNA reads TGTGCCAGTGGGACGACAGGGGGTAGGACTGAAGCTTTCTTT. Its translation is CASGTTGGRTEAFF.

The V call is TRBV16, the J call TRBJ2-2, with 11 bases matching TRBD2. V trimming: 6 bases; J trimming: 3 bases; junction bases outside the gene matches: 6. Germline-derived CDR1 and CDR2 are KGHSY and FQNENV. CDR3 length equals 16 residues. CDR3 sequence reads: CASSLLAGGDTGELFF. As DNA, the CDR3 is TGTGCCAGCAGTCTTCTAGCGGGAGGAGACACCGGGGAGCTGTTTTTT.

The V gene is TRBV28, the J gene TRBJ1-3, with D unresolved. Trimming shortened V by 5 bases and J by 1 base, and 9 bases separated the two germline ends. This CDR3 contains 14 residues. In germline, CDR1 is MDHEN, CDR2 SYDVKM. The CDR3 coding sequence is TGTGCCAGCAGTCCCCGGACGTCTGGAAACACCATATATTTT. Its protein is CASSPRTSGNTIYF.

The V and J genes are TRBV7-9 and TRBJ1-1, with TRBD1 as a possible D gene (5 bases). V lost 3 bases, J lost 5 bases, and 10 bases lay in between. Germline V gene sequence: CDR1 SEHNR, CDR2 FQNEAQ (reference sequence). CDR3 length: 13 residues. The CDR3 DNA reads TGTGCCAGCAGCTTCTCTCAGGGAACTGAAGCTTTCTTT. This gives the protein CASSFSQGTEAFF.

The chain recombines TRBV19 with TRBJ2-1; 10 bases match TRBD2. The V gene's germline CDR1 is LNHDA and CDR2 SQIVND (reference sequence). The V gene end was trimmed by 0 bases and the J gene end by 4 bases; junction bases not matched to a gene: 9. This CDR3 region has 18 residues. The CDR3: CASSIDSRTSGLYNEQFF. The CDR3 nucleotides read TGTGCCAGTAGTATAGACTCACGGACTAGCGGCCTATACAATGAGCAGTTCTTC.

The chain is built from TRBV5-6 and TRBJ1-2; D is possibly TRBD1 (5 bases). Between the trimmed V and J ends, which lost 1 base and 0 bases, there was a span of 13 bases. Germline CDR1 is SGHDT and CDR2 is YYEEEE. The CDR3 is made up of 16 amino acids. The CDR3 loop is CASSLTGTGANYGYTF. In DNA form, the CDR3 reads TGTGCCAGCAGCTTGACTGGGACCGGAGCTAACTATGGCTACACCTTC.